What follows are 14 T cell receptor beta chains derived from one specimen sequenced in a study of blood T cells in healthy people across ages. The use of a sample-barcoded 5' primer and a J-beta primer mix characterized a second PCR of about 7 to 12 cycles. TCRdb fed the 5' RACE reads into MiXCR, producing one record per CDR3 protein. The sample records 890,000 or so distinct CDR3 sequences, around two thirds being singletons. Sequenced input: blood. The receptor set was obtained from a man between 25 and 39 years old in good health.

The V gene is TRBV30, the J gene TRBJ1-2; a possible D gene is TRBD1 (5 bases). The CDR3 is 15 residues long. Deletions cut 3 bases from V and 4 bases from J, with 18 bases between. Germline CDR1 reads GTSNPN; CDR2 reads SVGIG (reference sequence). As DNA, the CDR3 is TGTGCCTGGAGGGGGTCAGGGCGATCGGGCTATGGCTACACCTTC. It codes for CAWRGSGRSGYGYTF.

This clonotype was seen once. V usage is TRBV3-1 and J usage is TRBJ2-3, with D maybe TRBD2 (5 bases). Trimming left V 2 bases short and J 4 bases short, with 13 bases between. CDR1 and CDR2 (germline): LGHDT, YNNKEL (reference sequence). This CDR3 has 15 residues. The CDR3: CASSQQLVKSDTQYF. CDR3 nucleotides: TGTGCCAGCAGCCAACAACTAGTGAAGTCAGATACGCAGTATTTT.

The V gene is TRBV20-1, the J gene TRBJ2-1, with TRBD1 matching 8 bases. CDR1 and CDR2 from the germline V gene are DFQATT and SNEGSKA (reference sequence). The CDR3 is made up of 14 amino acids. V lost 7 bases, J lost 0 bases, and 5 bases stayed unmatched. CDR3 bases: TGCAGTGGCCCGGGACAGGACTCCTACAATGAGCAGTTCTTC. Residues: CSGPGQDSYNEQFF.

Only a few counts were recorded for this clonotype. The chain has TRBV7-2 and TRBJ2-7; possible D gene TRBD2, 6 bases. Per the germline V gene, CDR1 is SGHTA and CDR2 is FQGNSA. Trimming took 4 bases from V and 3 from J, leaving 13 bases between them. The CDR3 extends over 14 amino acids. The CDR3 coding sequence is TGTGCCAGCAGCTCAGGACGGGGGAGCTACGAGCAGTACTTC. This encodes CASSSGRGSYEQYF.

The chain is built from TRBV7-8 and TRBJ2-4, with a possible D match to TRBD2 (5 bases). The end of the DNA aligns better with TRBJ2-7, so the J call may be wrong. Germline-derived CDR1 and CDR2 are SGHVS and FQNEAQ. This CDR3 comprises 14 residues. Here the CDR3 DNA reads TGTGCCAGCAGCGAGGCGGGCAGGACCTACGAGCAGTACTTC. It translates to CASSEAGRTYEQYF.

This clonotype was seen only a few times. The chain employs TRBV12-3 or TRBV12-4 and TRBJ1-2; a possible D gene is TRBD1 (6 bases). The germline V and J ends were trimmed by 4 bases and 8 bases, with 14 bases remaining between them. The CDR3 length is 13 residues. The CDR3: CASSSRGRGGYTF. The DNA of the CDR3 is TGTGCCAGCAGTTCTAGGGGGAGAGGGGGCTACACCTTC.

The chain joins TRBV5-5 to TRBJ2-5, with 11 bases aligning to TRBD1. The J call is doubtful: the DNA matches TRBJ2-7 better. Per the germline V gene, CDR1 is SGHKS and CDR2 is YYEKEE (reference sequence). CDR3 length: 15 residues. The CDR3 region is CASSFRDRGVGEQYF. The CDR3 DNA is TGTGCCAGCAGCTTCCGGGACAGGGGGGTTGGCGAGCAGTACTTC.

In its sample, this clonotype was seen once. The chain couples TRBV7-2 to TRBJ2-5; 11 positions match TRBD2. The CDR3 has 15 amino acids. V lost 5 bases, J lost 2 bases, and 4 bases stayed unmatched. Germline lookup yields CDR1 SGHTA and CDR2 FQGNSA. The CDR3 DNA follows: TGTGCCAGCAGCGTACTAGCGGGGGATCAAGAGACCCAGTACTTC. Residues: CASSVLAGDQETQYF.

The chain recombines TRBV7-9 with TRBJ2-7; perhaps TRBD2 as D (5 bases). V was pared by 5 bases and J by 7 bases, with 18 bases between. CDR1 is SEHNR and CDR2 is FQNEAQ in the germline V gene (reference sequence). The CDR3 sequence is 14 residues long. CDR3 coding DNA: TGTGCCAGCAGCCCGAGAGACTGGACTCGGGAGCAGTACTTC. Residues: CASSPRDWTREQYF.

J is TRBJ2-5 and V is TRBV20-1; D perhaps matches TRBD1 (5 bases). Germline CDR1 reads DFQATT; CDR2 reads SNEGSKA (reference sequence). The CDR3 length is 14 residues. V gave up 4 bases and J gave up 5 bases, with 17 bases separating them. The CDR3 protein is CSATDQGFRETQYF. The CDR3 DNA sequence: TGCAGTGCTACCGACCAGGGATTTAGGGAGACCCAGTACTTC.

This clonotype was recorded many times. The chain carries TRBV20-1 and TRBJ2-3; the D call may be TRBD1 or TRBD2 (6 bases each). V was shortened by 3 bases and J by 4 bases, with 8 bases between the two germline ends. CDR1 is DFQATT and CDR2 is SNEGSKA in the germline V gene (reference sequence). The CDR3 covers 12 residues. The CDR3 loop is CSARGGPDTQYF. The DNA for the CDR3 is TGCAGTGCTAGGGGGGGCCCAGATACGCAGTATTTT.

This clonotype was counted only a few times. CDR3 loop: CASTRMVEGKKNEQFF. CDR3 DNA sequence: TGTGCCAGCACCCGGATGGTGGAGGGGAAAAAGAATGAGCAGTTCTTC. V gene TRBV6-6 combines with J gene TRBJ2-1; possible D gene TRBD2, 6 bases. CDR3 length: 16 amino acids. Trimming took off 7 bases at V and 7 bases at J, with 23 bases between the two ends. Germline V gene lookup returns CDR1 MNHNY and CDR2 SVGAGI (reference sequence).

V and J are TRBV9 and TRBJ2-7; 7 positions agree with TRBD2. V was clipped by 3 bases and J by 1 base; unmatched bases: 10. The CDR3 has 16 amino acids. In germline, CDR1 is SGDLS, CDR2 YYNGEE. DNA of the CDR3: TGTGCCAGCAGCGATGGGGGGGAGAGCTTTTCCTACGAGCAGTACTTC. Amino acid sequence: CASSDGGESFSYEQYF.

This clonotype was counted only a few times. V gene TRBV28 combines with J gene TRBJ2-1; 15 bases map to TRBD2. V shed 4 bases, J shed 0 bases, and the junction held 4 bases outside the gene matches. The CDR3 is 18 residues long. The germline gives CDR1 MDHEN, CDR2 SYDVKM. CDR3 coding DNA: TGTGCCAGCAGTTCCGGGACTAGCGGGGGGAGCTCCTACAATGAGCAGTTCTTC. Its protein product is CASSSGTSGGSSYNEQFF.